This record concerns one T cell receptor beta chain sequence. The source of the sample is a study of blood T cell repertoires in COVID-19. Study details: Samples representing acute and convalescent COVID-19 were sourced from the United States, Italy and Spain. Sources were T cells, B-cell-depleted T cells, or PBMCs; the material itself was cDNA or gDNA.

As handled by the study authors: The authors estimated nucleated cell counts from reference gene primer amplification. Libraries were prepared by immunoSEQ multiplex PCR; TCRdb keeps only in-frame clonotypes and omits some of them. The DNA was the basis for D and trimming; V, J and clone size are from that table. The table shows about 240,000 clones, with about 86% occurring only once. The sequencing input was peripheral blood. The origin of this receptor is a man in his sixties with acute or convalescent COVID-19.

CDR3 in amino acids: CASSQSPAGAQETQYF. The CDR3 DNA follows: TGCGCCAGCAGCCAGAGCCCAGCGGGGGCACAAGAGACCCAGTACTTC. The chain is built from TRBV5-1 and TRBJ2-5; 8 bases match TRBD2. This CDR3 is 16 amino acids long. V was pared by 4 bases and J by 2 bases, with 10 bases of the junction left unmatched. The germline gives CDR1 SGHRS, CDR2 YFSETQ.